Presented here are 3 T cell receptor beta chains from one specimen sequenced in a study of OX40 agonist ivuxolimab in advanced cancers. Repertoires were generated with immunoSEQ multiplex PCR, while TCRdb's copy carries only in-frame clones and drops some. The sample gives around 30,000 clones, over 85% of which show up once; about 34% is in the top ten. The material was CD4+ or CD8+ T cells sorted from blood, obtained in a trial of the OX40 agonist ivuxolimab. These receptors all stem from an adult with an advanced solid tumor such as melanoma, head and neck, liver or kidney cancer.

V and J are TRBV19 and TRBJ2-1; 7 bases agree with TRBD2. V shed 5 bases, J shed 8 bases, and the junction held 3 bases outside the gene matches. Germline CDR1 LNHDA, CDR2 SQIVND (reference sequence). This CDR3 is built from 12 residues. The DNA for the CDR3 is TGTGCCAGTAGTCCTAGCGGCCATGAGCAGTTCTTC. Translating it yields CASSPSGHEQFF.

This sequence joins TRBV10-3 and TRBJ2-1, with 7 positions matching TRBD2. This CDR3 spans 18 amino acids. With V trimmed by 5 bases and J by 4 bases, 17 bases remained unmatched. In germline, CDR1 is ENHRY, CDR2 SYGVKD. The CDR3 loop is CAISLSPRERGLYNEQFF. The CDR3 DNA reads TGTGCCATCAGTTTAAGCCCTCGGGAGCGGGGATTATACAATGAGCAGTTCTTC.

V is TRBV29-1 and J is TRBJ1-2; TRBD1 is a possible D gene (6 bases). This CDR3 has 14 amino acids. Per germline, CDR1 SQVTM and CDR2 ANQGSEA. V lost 4 bases to trimming and J lost 4 bases, with 16 bases between them. The CDR3 coding sequence is TGCAGCGTTGTTCAAACAGACAGGCTCTATGGCTACACCTTC. Protein sequence: CSVVQTDRLYGYTF.